This T cell receptor beta chain was recovered during a study of blood T cell repertoires in COVID-19. Study context: Both acute and convalescent COVID-19 samples were obtained from the United States, Italy and Spain.

The protocol was immunoSEQ multiplex PCR, while the TCRdb copy is restricted to in-frame clones and leaves out a portion. The profile covers roughly 110,000 clones, with around four fifths appearing a single time and 4% to 4.5% taken by the ten largest. The source of this sequence is a man between 65 and 85 years old with acute or convalescent COVID-19. Sequencing used peripheral blood.

The CDR3 nucleotides read TGTGCCAGCAGTTTATTAAACTCCTACGAGCAGTACTTC. Protein product: CASSLLNSYEQYF. The chain is built from TRBV28 and TRBJ2-7, with D uncertain. The germline V gene has CDR1 MDHEN and CDR2 SYDVKM. V was pared by 1 base and J by 0 bases, with 4 bases between. The CDR3 has 13 residues.